What follows are 14 T cell receptor beta chains derived from one specimen sequenced in a study of blood T cell repertoires in COVID-19. The method was immunoSEQ multiplex PCR; TCRdb's version includes in-frame clones alone and lacks a portion of them. The sample has a few hundred thousand clones, approximately 84% seen once. Sequencing input: PBMCs or T cells enriched from blood (not recorded which). Source of these receptors: a woman younger than 30 who had recovered from COVID-19.

The V call is TRBV11-2, the J call TRBJ2-1; D may be TRBD2 (5 bases). Deletions cut 5 bases from V and 1 base from J, with 9 bases between. CDR3 length: 14 amino acids. The germline V gene encodes CDR1 SGHAT and CDR2 FQNNGV. The CDR3 protein is CASSPLASYNEQFF. Written as DNA, the CDR3 is TGTGCCAGCAGCCCCCTAGCATCCTACAATGAGCAGTTCTTC.

The CDR3 region is CASSLSSASYGYTF. The CDR3 bases are TGTGCCAGCAGTTTATCATCCGCCAGCTATGGCTACACCTTC. The genes are TRBV27 and TRBJ1-2, with no clear D. Germline V CDR1 and CDR2: MNHEY, SMNVEV (reference sequence). With 0 bases removed from V and 4 bases from J, the gap between germline ends came to 9 bases. This CDR3 is 14 amino acids long.

This clone came up a few times. V gene TRBV18 combines with J gene TRBJ1-2; 7 bases match TRBD1. The J segment lost 2 bases and the V segment lost 3 bases, leaving 0 bases of the junction unmatched. This CDR3 comprises 13 residues. Germline loops: CDR1 KGHSH, CDR2 LQKENI. The CDR3 DNA follows: TGTGCCAGCTCACCGACAGGGAACTATGGCTACACCTTC. It codes for CASSPTGNYGYTF.

This rearrangement joins TRBV7-3 to TRBJ2-3, with TRBD2 matching 7 bases. V gave up 2 bases and J gave up 0 bases; unmatched junction bases: 14. The CDR3 has 19 amino acids. From germline, CDR1 is SGHTA and CDR2 FQGTGA. The CDR3 spells CASSLEVSRDYFSTDTQYF. CDR3 sequence (DNA): TGTGCCAGCAGCTTAGAAGTCTCCCGGGACTATTTTAGCACAGATACGCAGTATTTT. The whole variable domain, filled in from reference TRBV7-3 and TRBJ2-3, reads GAGVSQTPSNKVTEKGKYVELRCDPISGHTALYWYRQSLGQGPEFLIYFQGTGAADDSGLPNDRFFAVRPEGSVSTLKIQRTERGDSAVYLCASSLEVSRDYFSTDTQYFGPGTRLTVL.

DNA for the CDR3: TGTGCCTGGACCTTCAGGGCGAACTATGGCTACACCTTC. Translation gives CAWTFRANYGYTF. J is TRBJ1-2 and V is TRBV30, with D tentatively TRBD1 (5 bases). Germline-derived CDR1 and CDR2 are GTSNPN and SVGIG (reference sequence). Trimming left V 4 bases short and J 2 bases short, with 11 bases between. The CDR3 runs to 13 residues.

This clone has just one count. This chain joins TRBV14 and TRBJ1-2; TRBD1 is a possible D gene (5 bases). The CDR3 consists of 14 residues. Germline V gene sequence: CDR1 SGHDN, CDR2 FVKESK. V was cut by 5 bases and J by 4 bases, with 14 bases left in between. CDR3 DNA sequence: TGTGCCAGCAGCTTACACCAGGGAGGCTATGGCTACACCTTC. It is translated as CASSLHQGGYGYTF.

This clone occurred a few times. The J gene is TRBJ1-1, the V gene TRBV18; D might be TRBD1 (5 bases). The CDR3 length is 14 residues. Germline CDR1 and CDR2: KGHSH and LQKENI. Deletions cut 3 bases from V and 1 base from J, with 9 bases between. The CDR3: CASSPRGENTEAFF. The CDR3 DNA follows: TGTGCCAGCTCACCGCGGGGGGAGAACACTGAAGCTTTCTTT.

This rearrangement joins TRBV5-4 to TRBJ2-7; TRBD2 matches 9 bases. This CDR3 contains 15 residues. Germline values: CDR1 SGHNT, CDR2 YYREEE (reference sequence). V lost 3 bases and J lost 5; bases outside the gene matches: 9. The CDR3 spells CASSSSGTSRNEQYF. The DNA of the CDR3 is TGTGCCAGCAGCTCGTCTGGGACTAGCCGCAACGAGCAGTACTTC.

The chain carries TRBV9 and TRBJ1-2; D may be TRBD1 (5 bases). The germline V and J ends were trimmed by 3 bases and 8 bases, with 14 bases remaining between them. The germline V gene has CDR1 SGDLS and CDR2 YYNGEE. The CDR3 extends over 13 amino acids. CDR3 sequence: CASSAAGPGGYTF. The CDR3 DNA reads as TGTGCCAGCAGCGCCGCCGGGCCAGGGGGCTACACCTTC.

V and J are TRBV9 and TRBJ1-3; 8 nucleotides match TRBD1. Germline V gene data show CDR1 as SGDLS and CDR2 as YYNGEE. V trimming: 4 bases; J trimming: 0 bases; junction bases outside the gene matches: 3. This CDR3 is 15 amino acids long. The CDR3 coding sequence is TGTGCCAGCAGCCCAGACAGGGGCTCTGGAAACACCATATATTTT. This translates into CASSPDRGSGNTIYF.

V usage is TRBV11-2 and J usage is TRBJ2-5; 12 bases line up with TRBD2. Looked up from germline, CDR1 is SGHAT and CDR2 is FQNNGV. After removal of 4 bases from V and 5 bases from J, the junction contained 8 bases not matched to a gene. The CDR3 is 16 residues long. This CDR3 is CASSWGLAGGGETQYF. The CDR3, as DNA: TGTGCCAGCAGCTGGGGACTAGCGGGCGGTGGTGAGACCCAGTACTTC.

V gene TRBV7-9 combines with J gene TRBJ2-7; D is possibly TRBD2 (5 bases). The germline V gene has CDR1 SEHNR and CDR2 FQNEAQ (reference sequence). The CDR3 spans 14 residues. Between the trimmed V and J ends, which lost 1 base and 1 base, there was a span of 8 bases. For the CDR3, the DNA is TGTGCCAGCAGCTTAGAGTCGGGATCCTACGAGCAGTACTTC. Protein product: CASSLESGSYEQYF.

The chain couples TRBV5-1 to TRBJ2-1; TRBD2 matches at 14 bases. The CDR3 covers 17 residues. CDR1 and CDR2 (germline): SGHRS, YFSETQ. The trim removed 3 bases at V and 6 bases at J, leaving 8 bases unmatched. CDR3 amino acids: CASSSGLAGVAGNEQFF. The CDR3 DNA follows: TGCGCCAGCAGCTCGGGACTAGCGGGAGTCGCGGGCAATGAGCAGTTCTTC.

In DNA form, the CDR3 reads TGTGCCAGCAGCGTAGTTGGGACTAGCTCCTACAATGAGCAGTTCTTC. Protein sequence: CASSVVGTSSYNEQFF. This chain joins TRBV9 and TRBJ2-1; 8 bases line up with TRBD2. V was pared by 0 bases and J by 0 bases, with 2 bases of the junction left unmatched. This CDR3 has 16 residues. The germline gives CDR1 SGDLS, CDR2 YYNGEE.